This T cell receptor beta chain stems from a study of shared clonotypes between healthy human individuals. Study summary: The donor pool was made up of a couple of women and three men aged 18 to 49.

The CDR3 is made up of 14 amino acids. The V gene's germline CDR1 is SGHNT and CDR2 YYREEE (reference sequence). V dropped 2 bases and J dropped 2 bases, with 8 bases sitting between them. This table comes from immunoSEQ multiplex PCR, and its TCRdb copy is limited to in-frame clones, with some not included. The sample lists 2,500,000 or so clones; approximately 90% were seen once. J is TRBJ2-4 and V is TRBV5-4, with D uncertain. The source is a man aged 18 to 29 in good health. Some clones in this sample may be carry-over from other donors' samples. Sequenced input: naive CD4+ T cells from PBMCs. Subset given: CD45RA+ positively selected. The CDR3 DNA reads TGTGCCAGCAGCTTAGAGGTTACCAAAAACATTCAGTACTTC. As protein: CASSLEVTKNIQYF.